These T cell receptor beta chains were read from a single sample in a study of cytomegalovirus exposure and HLA in healthy donors. The data were produced by immunoSEQ multiplex PCR, yet TCRdb's version contains in-frame clones alone and is incomplete. This sample has over 110,000 clones, with around nine tenths found just once. The sequencing sample was made of PBMCs. The origin of the receptors is a man younger than 30 in good health and CMV-seropositive. Both conserved end residues are part of each CDR3. The order of the fields is J gene, V gene, clone size, D gene, CDR3 protein, CDR3 DNA. D genes are given only for firm matches. Expanded clones are given a class, and other clones once, few, many or no size at all.

TRBJ2-2,TRBV10-1,.,.,CASSELIRGSGPSTGELFF,TGCGCCAGCAGTGAGCTGATCCGGGGAAGCGGACCTAGCACCGGGGAGCTGTTTTTT
TRBJ2-3,TRBV12-5,once,TRBD2,CASGLASGVGTDTQYF,TGTGCTAGTGGTTTGGCCAGCGGGGTGGGCACAGATACGCAGTATTTT
TRBJ1-2,TRBV2,.,.,CASSKGTEIRGYTF,TGTGCCAGCAGCAAAGGGACTGAGATCCGCGGCTACACCTTC
TRBJ2-5,TRBV7-6,.,.,CASSQTRRRRFQETQYF,TGTGCCAGCAGTCAAACGCGTCGGAGGAGGTTTCAAGAGACCCAGTACTTC
TRBJ1-4,TRBV2,once,.,CASTFGTRGEKLFF,TGTGCCAGCACTTTCGGGACTCGTGGGGAAAAACTGTTTTTT
TRBJ2-3,TRBV30,.,TRBD1,CAWSDRGLGTDTQYF,TGTGCCTGGAGTGACAGGGGGCTGGGCACAGATACGCAGTATTTT
TRBJ2-5,TRBV27,once,.,CASSLGAIGETQYF,TGTGCCAGCAGTTTAGGAGCGATTGGGGAGACCCAGTACTTC
TRBJ1-2,TRBV5-5,few,.,CASSLTGSNYGYTF,TGTGCCAGCAGCTTAACGGGATCTAACTATGGCTACACCTTC
TRBJ1-5,TRBV6-5,.,.,CASSYFQEGQPQHF,TGTGCCAGCAGTTACTTCCAGGAAGGTCAGCCCCAGCATTTT
TRBJ2-3,TRBV7-2,.,TRBD2,CASSRILAGARDTQYF,TGTGCCAGCAGCCGCATACTAGCGGGAGCAAGAGATACGCAGTATTTT
TRBJ2-1,TRBV25-1,.,TRBD2,CASSDLGLTYNEQFF,TGTGCCAGCAGTGACCTGGGACTAACCTACAATGAGCAGTTCTTC
TRBJ2-2,TRBV5-1,few,TRBD1,CASSLGQGAIAGELFF,TGCGCCAGCAGCTTGGGACAGGGGGCGATAGCGGGGGAGCTGTTTTTT
TRBJ1-1,TRBV18,.,.,CASSPTDSLNTEAFF,TGTGCCAGCTCACCCACGGACAGCTTGAACACTGAAGCTTTCTTT
TRBJ2-3,TRBV2,.,TRBD1,CASSVTGGTDTQYF,TGTGCCAGCAGTGTCACAGGGGGCACAGATACGCAGTATTTT
TRBJ2-7,TRBV29-1,.,TRBD2,CSVEVEAGSEQYF,TGCAGCGTTGAAGTGGAAGCGGGGAGCGAGCAGTACTTC
TRBJ2-7,TRBV30,.,TRBD1,CAWSGQSYEQYF,TGTGCCTGGTCGGGACAGTCCTACGAGCAGTACTTC
TRBJ1-1,TRBV4-1,.,TRBD1,CASTSGQRRFTEAFF,TGCGCCAGCACATCGGGACAGCGGAGATTCACTGAAGCTTTCTTT
TRBJ1-2,TRBV7-6,.,.,CASSLEGGVGGYTF,TGTGCCAGCAGCTTAGAAGGAGGGGTCGGGGGCTACACCTTC
TRBJ1-3,TRBV6-5,.,.,CASSYDRLVAGNTIYF,TGTGCCAGCAGTTACGACAGGCTGGTAGCTGGAAACACCATATATTTT
TRBJ2-5,TRBV19,.,.,CASKSVQETQYF,TGTGCCAGTAAATCAGTACAAGAGACCCAGTACTTC
TRBJ1-5,TRBV21-1,.,.,CASSKGGQGIGHNQPQHF,TGTGCCAGCAGCAAAGGGGGACAGGGAATAGGACACAATCAGCCCCAGCATTTT
TRBJ2-5,TRBV14,.,.,CASSEGVADRGWTQYF,TGTGCCAGCAGCGAGGGGGTGGCGGACCGGGGTTGGACCCAGTACTTC
TRBJ1-1,TRBV2,.,TRBD1,CASSKIQGAMAFF,TGTGCCAGCAGTAAAATCCAGGGGGCGATGGCTTTCTTT
TRBJ2-5,TRBV5-1,.,.,CASSPGTARVTQYF,TGCGCCAGCAGCCCCGGGACTGCCCGGGTGACCCAGTACTTC
TRBJ1-1,TRBV5-1,.,TRBD1,CASSLIRGREANTEAFF,TGCGCCAGCAGTTTAATCAGGGGGCGTGAGGCGAACACTGAAGCTTTCTTT